This T cell receptor (beta chain) was obtained from a study of cytomegalovirus exposure and HLA in healthy donors. With respect to this clone: Its antigen is not identified.

Study outcomes and limitations: Specific recognition of CMV antigens was confirmed in vitro for a few chains (all CMV-associated). A list of 150 or so TCR beta chains associated with cytomegalovirus was given. It was found in a later analysis that first-cohort TCR clusters tended to co-occur in the approximately 130 validation repertoires.

The CDR3 extends over 15 amino acids. V gave up 1 base and J gave up 2 bases, with 11 bases separating them. The germline V gene has CDR1 SNHLY and CDR2 FYNNEI. Clones were read by immunoSEQ multiplex PCR, and TCRdb kept only the in-frame ones, dropping some. The data contain 250,000 to 300,000 clones, approximately 83% of them seen just once; the ten biggest clones take up approximately 1%. The sequenced material came from PBMCs. This chain links TRBV2 with TRBJ1-2; no clear D gene. The sequence derives from a woman aged 18 to 35 in good health and CMV-seronegative. In DNA form, the CDR3 reads TGTGCCAGCAGTGAAGACGGCGGAAAAAACTATGGCTACACCTTC. Its translation is CASSEDGGKNYGYTF.